This T cell receptor (beta chain) was recorded in a study of post-analysis software for immune sequencing data. Study in general: The disease courses covered relapsing-remitting, secondary progressive and progressive-relapsing multiple sclerosis.

cDNA libraries of TCR beta carried unique molecular identifiers. T cells, roughly 0.9 to 11 million of them, yielded around 460,000 cDNA molecules. Each CDR3 protein gets one entry after TCRdb re-called the PCR reads with MiXCR. This table holds some 700,000 distinct CDR3 sequences, around 60% found once. Study-level results: With F measure, samples from one preparation batch clustered together strongly. Among multiple sclerosis patients, normalized Chao1 diversity was significantly below that of controls.

Worth noting for this clonotype: As yet, its antigen is unknown.

This sequence originates from a girl between 2 and 10 years old with multiple sclerosis. Input material: blood.

The CDR3 DNA follows: TGTGCCAGCAGCTTATATGGGACGGGATCCTCTGGGGCCAACGTCCTGACTTTC. Translating it yields CASSLYGTGSSGANVLTF. The chain uses TRBV7-9 and TRBJ2-6; the D call may be TRBD1 or TRBD2 (5 bases each). Germline loops: CDR1 SEHNR, CDR2 FQNEAQ (reference sequence). The germline V and J ends were trimmed by 2 bases and 0 bases, with 14 bases remaining between them. This CDR3 has 18 residues.